The source of this T cell receptor (beta chain) is a study of CD8+CD57+ T cells in acquired aplastic anemia. At the level of the study: Mean yield of DNA from sorted CD4+ and CD8+ cells was around 3 ug. Findings and caveats of the study: Patients and controls shared under 35 CD8+ CDR3 sequences, which appeared highly expressed in patients and within their immunodominant clones.

This clonotype was counted a single time. What it recognizes is unknown. Per germline, CDR1 SQVTM and CDR2 ANQGSEA. This CDR3 comprises 18 residues. Trimming pared 4 bases from V and 2 bases from J, leaving 26 bases between. Both TCR beta VDJ combination and CDR3 sequence profiling were carried out. Genomic DNA was the template for this profiling. In TCRdb, the reads were re-called with MiXCR into one record per CDR3 protein. This table holds under 350,000 distinct CDR3 sequences, 56% found once. An expansion of CD8+CD57+ cells by flow cytometry had been shown in patients chosen for sequencing. Severe acquired aplastic anemia affected all patients.

The receptor comes from a human donor with aplastic anemia. Input material: sorted CD4+, CD8+, or CD8+CD57+ T cells (not recorded which) from PBMCs. The V gene is TRBV29-1, the J gene TRBJ2-5; TRBD1 or TRBD2 may be the D gene (5 bases each). DNA of the CDR3: TGCAGCGTTGCGTTCGTGGTCCGGGGCGGTCCCTTACAAGAGACCCAGTACTTC. This sequence encodes CSVAFVVRGGPLQETQYF.